Sequencing of this T cell receptor beta chain was carried out in a study of cytomegalovirus exposure and HLA in healthy donors. Looking at the study overall: Among the 400 or so donors who were genotyped, approximately 84% fell in the genetic ancestry cluster that is associated with self-reported Caucasian donors.

The PCR had 60 Vbeta and 13 Jbeta primers. The repertoire was sequenced with immunoSEQ multiplex PCR; TCRdb's copy has only in-frame clones and lacks some. Altogether around 150,000 clones are present, approximately 81% being singletons, with the ten largest covering 5.5% to 8%. Trimming at V came to 0 bases and at J to 1 base, leaving 7 bases not matched to a gene. The germline gives CDR1 SGHAT, CDR2 FQNNGV. The CDR3 consists of 18 residues. What was sequenced was PBMCs. The sequence came from a woman in her 30s in good health and CMV-seropositive. V is TRBV11-2 and J is TRBJ2-3, with 10 positions matching TRBD2. CDR3 nucleotide sequence: TGTGCCAGCAGCTTAGAATGGAGTCTAGCGGGGGGCACAGATACGCAGTATTTT. Translating it yields CASSLEWSLAGGTDTQYF.